Listed below are T cell receptor beta chains from one sample, sequenced in a study of T cells after yellow fever vaccination. TCRdb processed the 5' RACE reads anew with MiXCR; each CDR3 protein has one entry. Here the sample spans about 370,000 distinct CDR3 sequences, 11% being singletons. The sample consisted of PBMCs, taken on the day of the first yellow fever vaccination. The receptors were gathered from a man younger than 35 who received the YFV17D yellow fever vaccine. Both conserved end residues are part of each CDR3. The order of the fields is D gene, J gene, V gene, clone size, CDR3 DNA, CDR3 protein. The D gene is left open where the match is weak. Clone sizes are given selectively: once, few, many, or a class where the clone is expanded.

d_gene: -
j_gene: TRBJ2-1
v_gene: TRBV27
abundance: few
CDR3nt: TGTGCCAGCAGTTTAGGGGTGGGGGAGCAGTTCTTC
CDR3aa: CASSLGVGEQFF

d_gene: -
j_gene: TRBJ2-4
v_gene: TRBV2
abundance: -
CDR3nt: TGTGCCAGCAGCCTGGGAGAGACAAACATTCAGTACTTC
CDR3aa: CASSLGETNIQYF

d_gene: -
j_gene: TRBJ1-2
v_gene: TRBV5-1
abundance: -
CDR3nt: TGCGCCAGCAGCTTGGAAGGCAGGGGAGATGGCTACACCTTC
CDR3aa: CASSLEGRGDGYTF

d_gene: TRBD2
j_gene: TRBJ2-1
v_gene: TRBV20-1
abundance: few
CDR3nt: TGCAGTGCTAGCACACCACTAGCGGGGGGAACCGAGCAGTTCTTC
CDR3aa: CSASTPLAGGTEQFF

d_gene: -
j_gene: TRBJ1-1
v_gene: TRBV25-1
abundance: few
CDR3nt: TGTGCCAGCAGTAACCCGCCGGGGACGGCGGGGTCTGAAGCTTTCTTT
CDR3aa: CASSNPPGTAGSEAFF

d_gene: -
j_gene: TRBJ2-5
v_gene: TRBV20-1
abundance: many
CDR3nt: TGCAGTGCTGTAGACGGGACCCAGTACTTC
CDR3aa: CSAVDGTQYF

d_gene: TRBD2
j_gene: TRBJ2-3
v_gene: TRBV6-5
abundance: few
CDR3nt: TGTGCCAGCAGTTACACGGGACTAGCGGGGGTCCCAGATACGCAGTATTTT
CDR3aa: CASSYTGLAGVPDTQYF

d_gene: TRBD1
j_gene: TRBJ2-1
v_gene: TRBV29-1
abundance: -
CDR3nt: TGCAGCGTCAACCACCGGGACAGAAACAATGAGCAGTTCTTC
CDR3aa: CSVNHRDRNNEQFF

d_gene: -
j_gene: TRBJ2-1
v_gene: TRBV11-3
abundance: few
CDR3nt: TGTGCCAGCAGCTTAGGTTACAGGGCCAGGACTTACAATGAGCAGTTCTTC
CDR3aa: CASSLGYRARTYNEQFF

d_gene: -
j_gene: TRBJ1-1
v_gene: TRBV4-2
abundance: -
CDR3nt: TGTGCCAGCGAGTCGACAGTGAACACTGAAGCTTTCTTT
CDR3aa: CASESTVNTEAFF

d_gene: -
j_gene: TRBJ2-1
v_gene: TRBV7-3
abundance: many
CDR3nt: TGTGCCAGCAGCTTAAATCCCAGGGATAGTGAGCAGTTCTTC
CDR3aa: CASSLNPRDSEQFF

d_gene: -
j_gene: TRBJ2-3
v_gene: TRBV5-1
abundance: -
CDR3nt: TGCGCCAGCAGCTTGGCGGGGCTCGGTGCAGATACGCAGTATTTT
CDR3aa: CASSLAGLGADTQYF

d_gene: TRBD1
j_gene: TRBJ1-2
v_gene: TRBV29-1
abundance: -
CDR3nt: TGCAGCGCCGCGCCGAGGACAGGCTATGGCTACACCTTC
CDR3aa: CSAAPRTGYGYTF

d_gene: -
j_gene: TRBJ2-5
v_gene: TRBV4-3
abundance: few
CDR3nt: TGCGCCAGCAGCCAAGAAGCGAACACTGGCACCCAGTACTTC
CDR3aa: CASSQEANTGTQYF

d_gene: -
j_gene: TRBJ1-2
v_gene: TRBV4-1
abundance: -
CDR3nt: TGCGCCAGCATACAGGGTGGCTACACCTTC
CDR3aa: CASIQGGYTF

d_gene: -
j_gene: TRBJ2-5
v_gene: TRBV4-3
abundance: -
CDR3nt: TGCGCCAGCAGCCAAGAATGGCCAGTTCGGGGGTGGGAGGAGACCCAGTACTTC
CDR3aa: CASSQEWPVRGWEETQYF

d_gene: -
j_gene: TRBJ1-1
v_gene: TRBV12-3/TRBV12-4
abundance: -
CDR3nt: TGTGCCTTCAGTTTACCCCCGACGGGCCTCATCGTGAACACTGAAGCTTTCTTT
CDR3aa: CAFSLPPTGLIVNTEAFF

d_gene: -
j_gene: TRBJ2-3
v_gene: TRBV7-3
abundance: few
CDR3nt: TGTGCCAGCAGCTTAACCCCCCCCGGTACGCAGTATTTT
CDR3aa: CASSLTPPGTQYF

d_gene: TRBD1
j_gene: TRBJ1-2
v_gene: TRBV28
abundance: few
CDR3nt: TGTGCCGAGACAGGGGACGGCTATGGCTACACCTTC
CDR3aa: CAETGDGYGYTF

d_gene: TRBD1
j_gene: TRBJ1-4
v_gene: TRBV7-6
abundance: -
CDR3nt: TGTGCCAGCAGCTTAGAAGGGGACAGTAATGAAAAACTGTTTTTT
CDR3aa: CASSLEGDSNEKLFF

d_gene: -
j_gene: TRBJ2-6
v_gene: TRBV4-1
abundance: -
CDR3nt: TGCGCCAGCAGCCACTCGAGCGGTAGCTCTGGGGCCAACGTCCTGACTTTC
CDR3aa: CASSHSSGSSGANVLTF

d_gene: -
j_gene: TRBJ1-1
v_gene: TRBV20-1
abundance: -
CDR3nt: TGCAGTGCCCCTTTTCAGGGGCAGAACACTGAAGCTTTCTTT
CDR3aa: CSAPFQGQNTEAFF

d_gene: -
j_gene: TRBJ1-1
v_gene: TRBV10-2
abundance: -
CDR3nt: TGCGCCAGCAGCCACCGGGACTTGCTTAGATTCGAAGCTTTCTTT
CDR3aa: CASSHRDLLRFEAFF

d_gene: TRBD1
j_gene: TRBJ1-1
v_gene: TRBV5-5
abundance: -
CDR3nt: TGTGCCAGCAGCCGTATTATACAGGGGGCTTACACTGAAGCTTTCTTT
CDR3aa: CASSRIIQGAYTEAFF

d_gene: TRBD1
j_gene: TRBJ2-7
v_gene: TRBV6-1
abundance: -
CDR3nt: TGTGCCAGCTGGACAGGGGGCGCGTATTACGAGCAGTACTTC
CDR3aa: CASWTGGAYYEQYF

d_gene: -
j_gene: TRBJ1-3
v_gene: TRBV14
abundance: few
CDR3nt: TGTGCCAGCAGCCACATAAGCGGGGGTATCTCTGGAAACACCATATATTTT
CDR3aa: CASSHISGGISGNTIYF

d_gene: -
j_gene: TRBJ2-3
v_gene: TRBV5-1
abundance: many
CDR3nt: TGTGCCAGCAGTTTGGCCGGCACAGATACGCAGTATTTT
CDR3aa: CASSLAGTDTQYF

d_gene: -
j_gene: TRBJ2-3
v_gene: TRBV5-4
abundance: -
CDR3nt: TGTGCCAGCAGCTTGGTTCACATGAATACAGATACGCAGTATTTT
CDR3aa: CASSLVHMNTDTQYF